The 28 T cell receptor beta chains listed next were all sequenced from one sample in a study of vaccination and CD4 T cells after COVID-19. For these receptors, no antigen is known. Researchers used the Oncomine TCR Beta short-read assay to sequence DNA from cultured CD4+ T cells. TCRdb re-called the PCR reads through MiXCR, storing one row per CDR3 protein. The table records tens of thousands of distinct CDR3 sequences, 70% of them present only once. Noted treatment: approximately 10-day PBMC culture with coronavirus spike peptide pools or control peptides (ViraFEST assay). The sample was CD4+ T cells from blood, cultured in vitro. These receptors were taken from a human donor who had recovered from COVID-19.

The rearrangement joins TRBV24-1 to TRBJ1-5; D is ambiguous. This CDR3 region has 12 residues. CDR1 is KGHDR, CDR2 SFDVKD, per germline. Trimming cost V 3 bases and J 3 bases, with 2 bases left between them. The DNA for the CDR3 is TGTGCCACCAGTGATCCCAATCAGCCCCAGCATTTT. Protein product: CATSDPNQPQHF.

The V and J genes are TRBV7-9 and TRBJ1-2; D possibly corresponds to TRBD1 (6 bases). This CDR3 spans 16 amino acids. Between the trimmed V and J ends, which lost 7 bases and 3 bases, there was a span of 21 bases. Germline lookup yields CDR1 SEHNR and CDR2 FQNEAQ (reference sequence). The CDR3 region is CASIRGGAVVDYGYTF. In nucleotides, the CDR3 is TGTGCCAGCATCCGGGGGGGCGCGGTTGTGGACTATGGCTACACCTTC.

The chain is built from TRBV7-8 and TRBJ1-4, with D perhaps matching TRBD1 (5 bases). The V end lost 1 base, the J end lost 8 bases, and 20 bases lay between the germline ends. This CDR3 has 17 amino acids. Germline V gene data show CDR1 as SGHVS and CDR2 as FQNEAQ. This chain's CDR3 is CASSLGLMAAGGEKLFF. The CDR3 DNA is TGTGCCAGCAGCTTAGGCTTGATGGCGGCGGGGGGGGAAAAACTGTTTTTT.

This clonotype was detected a few times. The J gene is TRBJ2-7, the V gene TRBV27; the match to TRBD2 covers 9 bases. The CDR3 is 17 amino acids. The V gene's germline CDR1 is MNHEY and CDR2 SMNVEV (reference sequence). V lost 4 bases and J lost 2; bases outside the gene matches: 12. The CDR3 sequence is CASSYRTSAGGTYEQYF. The CDR3 nucleotides are TGTGCCAGCAGTTACCGGACTAGCGCCGGGGGGACCTACGAGCAGTACTTC.

This chain uses TRBV4-3 with TRBJ1-2; D ambiguous. This CDR3 is 15 amino acids long. Trimming pared 3 bases from V and 4 bases from J, leaving 15 bases between. CDR1 is LGHNA and CDR2 is YSLEER in the germline V gene. The CDR3 loop is CASSQAMGSRYGYTF. The CDR3, as DNA: TGCGCCAGCAGCCAGGCGATGGGGAGCCGCTATGGCTACACCTTC.

There are a few counts of this clonotype. The V call is TRBV20-1, the J call TRBJ2-7; TRBD2 matches 13 bases. The CDR3 is 14 residues long. Germline V gene lookup returns CDR1 DFQATT and CDR2 SNEGSKA (reference sequence). The trim removed 5 bases at V and 5 bases at J, leaving 6 bases unmatched. In DNA, the CDR3 is TGCAGTGCTGGGCCCGGACTAGCGGGAGACGAGCAGTACTTC. As protein: CSAGPGLAGDEQYF.

The chain links TRBV7-2 to TRBJ1-1, with D possibly TRBD1 on 6 matching bases. V lost 5 bases, J lost 2 bases, and 15 bases lay in between. Germline CDR1 SGHTA, CDR2 FQGNSA. The CDR3 runs to 15 residues. The CDR3 coding sequence is TGTGCCAGCAGCCACCTCCTGACAGGTAACACTGAAGCTTTCTTT. It specifies CASSHLLTGNTEAFF.

This clonotype was recorded a few times. The chain uses TRBV11-2 and TRBJ2-5, with 11 bases that match TRBD2. The length of the CDR3 is 14 residues. Germline CDR1 reads SGHAT; CDR2 reads FQNNGV. J gave up 4 bases and V 5 bases, and 3 bases lay outside the gene matches. Here the CDR3 reads CASSPGTSGETQYF. The DNA for the CDR3 is TGTGCCAGCAGCCCTGGGACTAGCGGAGAGACCCAGTACTTC.

The chain uses TRBV20-1 and TRBJ1-5; 7 bases line up with TRBD1. The V gene's germline CDR1 is DFQATT and CDR2 SNEGSKA (reference sequence). The CDR3 is made up of 11 amino acids. Trimming cost V 2 bases and J 9 bases; bases outside gene matches: 1. CDR3 coding DNA: TGCAGTGCTAGACACAGGGGGCCCCAGCATTTT. It is translated as CSARHRGPQHF.

The chain carries TRBV7-2 and TRBJ1-2; tentative D call: TRBD1 (5 bases). The V end lost 1 base, the J end lost 8 bases, and 11 bases lay between the germline ends. CDR1 and CDR2 from the germline V gene are SGHTA and FQGNSA. The CDR3 runs to 13 residues. Here the CDR3 reads CASSLDQGLGYTF. CDR3 coding DNA: TGTGCCAGCAGCTTAGATCAGGGCCTCGGCTACACCTTC.

A few counts support this clonotype. The rearrangement uses TRBV24-1 and TRBJ1-2; 7 bases match TRBD1. Germline lookup yields CDR1 KGHDR and CDR2 SFDVKD. V lost 3 bases to trimming and J lost 5 bases; unmatched junction nucleotides: 2. The CDR3 has 13 amino acids. In DNA form, the CDR3 reads TGTGCCACCAGTGATGACAGGGATTATGGCTACACCTTC. Its protein is CATSDDRDYGYTF.

This rearrangement joins TRBV2 to TRBJ2-7; D may be TRBD2 (5 bases). The CDR3 totals 11 residues. CDR1 and CDR2 (germline): SNHLY, FYNNEI. Trimming left V 6 bases short and J 7 bases short, with 10 bases between. Here the CDR3 DNA reads TGTGCCAGCAGGAGAGGGAAGGAGCAGTACTTC. Its translation is CASRRGKEQYF.

The rearrangement uses TRBV27 and TRBJ1-5; possibly TRBD1 for D (5 bases). The CDR3 has 14 amino acids. CDR1 and CDR2 from the germline V gene are MNHEY and SMNVEV (reference sequence). The V and J ends lost 6 bases and 2 bases respectively, with 11 bases between them. CDR3 DNA: TGTGCCAGCAGAGGACGACAGCGCAATCAGCCCCAGCATTTT. It is translated as CASRGRQRNQPQHF.

This chain links TRBV20-1 with TRBJ2-3; the D call may be TRBD1 or TRBD2 (6 bases each). CDR1 is DFQATT, CDR2 SNEGSKA, per germline (reference sequence). CDR3 length: 13 residues. In DNA form, the CDR3 reads TGCAGCGCCTTACGGGGGCAAGCAGATACGCAGTATTTT. Its translation is CSALRGQADTQYF.

The chain has TRBV7-6 and TRBJ1-4; D might be TRBD1 (6 bases). Germline V gene lookup returns CDR1 SGHVS and CDR2 FNYEAQ. This CDR3 comprises 15 residues. Deletions cut 2 bases from V and 3 bases from J, with 10 bases between. CDR3 sequence reads: CASSLQGYSNEKLFF. CDR3 bases: TGTGCCAGCAGCTTACAGGGGTATTCTAATGAAAAACTGTTTTTT. The full variable domain, in which reference TRBV7-6 and TRBJ1-4 provide the parts outside the CDR3, is GAGVSQSPRYKVTKRGQDVALRCDPISGHVSLYWYRQALGQGPEFLTYFNYEAQQDKSGLPNDRFSAERPEGSISTLTIQRTEQRDSAMYRCASSLQGYSNEKLFFGSGTQLSVL.

The rearrangement uses TRBV18 and TRBJ1-5; D unresolved. Between the trimmed V and J ends, which lost 3 bases and 4 bases, there was a span of 10 bases. The CDR3 contains 14 residues. Germline V gene lookup returns CDR1 KGHSH and CDR2 LQKENI. The CDR3 DNA follows: TGTGCCAGCTCACCGGGTTACGGGAATCAGCCCCAGCATTTT. This encodes CASSPGYGNQPQHF. Full variable domain (rest looked up from reference TRBV18 and TRBJ1-5): NAGVMQNPRHLVRRRGQEARLRCSPMKGHSHVYWYRQLPEEGLKFMVYLQKENIIDESGMPKERFSAEFPKEGPSILRIQQVVRGDSAAYFCASSPGYGNQPQHFGDGTRLSIL.

The chain employs TRBV2 and TRBJ2-5; D not resolved. V was pared by 5 bases and J by 4 bases, with 5 bases between. Germline V gene sequence: CDR1 SNHLY, CDR2 FYNNEI. The CDR3 is 11 amino acids. The CDR3 sequence is CASSTRETQYF. Here the CDR3 DNA reads TGTGCCAGCAGTACGCGAGAGACCCAGTACTTC.

The chain combines TRBV28 with TRBJ1-2; 10 bases are shared with TRBD1. The CDR3 spans 14 residues. With V trimmed by 6 bases and J by 4 bases, 5 bases remained unmatched. The germline V gene has CDR1 MDHEN and CDR2 SYDVKM. The CDR3 region has the DNA TGTGCCAGCAGCCGGGACAGGGGAGGCTATGGCTACACCTTC. Encoded protein: CASSRDRGGYGYTF.

The rearrangement uses TRBV28 and TRBJ1-1; a possible D gene is TRBD1 (5 bases). Germline V gene sequence: CDR1 MDHEN, CDR2 SYDVKM. The CDR3 contains 16 residues. V was shortened by 5 bases and J by 0 bases, with 16 bases between the two germline ends. CDR3 bases: TGTGCCAGCAGTCCCTTACGTAGAGGGGTGAACACTGAAGCTTTCTTT. It is translated as CASSPLRRGVNTEAFF.

The chain is built from TRBV20-1 and TRBJ2-4; D might be TRBD1 (6 bases). CDR3 length: 14 amino acids. Germline assignment: CDR1 DFQATT and CDR2 SNEGSKA (reference sequence). The V and J ends lost 1 base and 3 bases respectively, with 10 bases between them. In DNA, the CDR3 is TGCAGTGCTAGAGCAGGGACAAACAAAAACATTCAGTACTTC. Encoded protein: CSARAGTNKNIQYF.

On this clonotype itself: Mismatch with germline at one junction end may stem from a read error. The rearrangement uses TRBV14 and TRBJ1-2; no definite D call. The germline V gene has CDR1 SGHDN and CDR2 FVKESK. The CDR3 length is 14 residues. The CDR3: CAGSQVRAEGGYTF. DNA for the CDR3: TGTGCCGGCAGCCAAGTTAGGGCGGAAGGCGGCTACACCTTC.

The chain is built from TRBV20-1 and TRBJ1-2; 10 bases are a match to TRBD1. Looked up from germline, CDR1 is DFQATT and CDR2 is SNEGSKA (reference sequence). V lost 6 bases, J lost 4 bases, and 8 bases stayed unmatched. CDR3 length equals 14 residues. The DNA for the CDR3 is TGCAGTGCCGTGACAGGGGGCTGGATCTATGGCTACACCTTC. It is translated as CSAVTGGWIYGYTF.

The chain combines TRBV7-8 with TRBJ2-3; 10 bases agree with TRBD2. CDR1 is SGHVS, CDR2 FQNEAQ, per germline. There are 16 residues in the CDR3. The junction had 8 bases not matched to a gene; V was cut back by 2 bases and J by 6 bases. The CDR3 sequence: CASSLRLAGAGDTQYF. In DNA form, the CDR3 reads TGTGCCAGCAGCTTAAGGCTAGCGGGAGCAGGGGATACGCAGTATTTT.

The chain combines TRBV20-1 with TRBJ1-1; D remains unclear. The germline CDR1 and CDR2 sequences are DFQATT and SNEGSKA (reference sequence). V was clipped by 3 bases and J by 1 base, with 6 bases between them. The length of the CDR3 is 12 residues. Here the CDR3 reads CSASHANTEAFF. For the CDR3, the DNA is TGCAGTGCTAGTCATGCGAACACTGAAGCTTTCTTT.

V gene TRBV2 combines with J gene TRBJ1-2, with TRBD1 matching 7 bases. After removal of 8 bases from V and 8 bases from J, the junction contained 14 bases not matched to a gene. This CDR3 spans 14 amino acids. Germline CDR1 is SNHLY and CDR2 is FYNNEI. The CDR3 is CASVTRQGWDGYTF. The CDR3 nucleotides read TGTGCCAGCGTAACAAGACAGGGATGGGACGGCTACACCTTC.

This clonotype has a handful of counts. The junction departs from the called germline gene at one end, perhaps through a read error. The rearrangement joins TRBV7-9 to TRBJ2-7; D may be TRBD1 (6 bases). The CDR3 is 13 amino acids. Germline V lookup: CDR1 SEHNR, CDR2 FQNEAQ (reference sequence). The CDR3 DNA sequence: TGTGCCAGCAGCTCCGAGATTCTTCCAGGGGAAAACTTC. Protein: CASSSEILPGENF.

The chain combines TRBV28 with TRBJ1-5, with TRBD1 identical over 7 bases. The ends lost 2 bases at V and 6 bases at J; junction bases unmatched: 7. The CDR3 spans 15 residues. CDR1 is MDHEN and CDR2 is SYDVKM in the germline V gene. The CDR3 DNA reads as TGTGCCAGCAGTTTAGGGGGACAGAAGAGTCAGCCCCAGCATTTT. It encodes CASSLGGQKSQPQHF. The full variable domain, its missing parts supplied by reference TRBV28 and TRBJ1-5, is DVKVTQSSRYLVKRTGEKVFLECVQDMDHENMFWYRQDPGLGLRLIYFSYDVKMKEKGDIPEGYSVSREKKERFSLILESASTNQTSMYLCASSLGGQKSQPQHFGDGTRLSIL.

This clonotype was seen only a few times. This chain uses TRBV20-1 with TRBJ1-6; tentatively, D is TRBD1 (5 bases). Germline assignment: CDR1 DFQATT and CDR2 SNEGSKA (reference sequence). V shed 3 bases and J shed 6 bases, with 9 bases lying between them. The length of the CDR3 is 13 residues. The CDR3 nucleotides are TGCAGTGCTAGGGGGACGGGTAATTCACCCCTCCACTTT. Amino acid sequence: CSARGTGNSPLHF.